The entry below describes one TCR beta chain. This sample is drawn from a study of T-cell reconstitution after alpha-beta-depleted transplantation in children. This sample's TCRbeta library carried unique molecular identifier barcodes. One entry per CDR3 protein results from TCRdb running MiXCR on the PCR reads. The table has around 600,000 distinct CDR3 sequences, approximately 16% seen once. This CDR3 has 14 amino acids. V lost 4 bases to trimming and J lost 1 base, with 11 bases between them. CDR1 is SGHAT and CDR2 is FQNNGV in the germline V gene. Sequencing was performed on PBMCs from the stem cell graft donor, taken from the stem cell graft. This chain joins TRBV11-2 and TRBJ2-7, with D tentatively TRBD1 (6 bases). The sequence derives from a human donor who donated a stem cell graft to a child with acute myeloid leukemia. CDR3 bases: TGTGCCAGCAGCTCACAGGGAGCGTCCTACGAGCAGTACGTC. It codes for CASSSQGASYEQYV.